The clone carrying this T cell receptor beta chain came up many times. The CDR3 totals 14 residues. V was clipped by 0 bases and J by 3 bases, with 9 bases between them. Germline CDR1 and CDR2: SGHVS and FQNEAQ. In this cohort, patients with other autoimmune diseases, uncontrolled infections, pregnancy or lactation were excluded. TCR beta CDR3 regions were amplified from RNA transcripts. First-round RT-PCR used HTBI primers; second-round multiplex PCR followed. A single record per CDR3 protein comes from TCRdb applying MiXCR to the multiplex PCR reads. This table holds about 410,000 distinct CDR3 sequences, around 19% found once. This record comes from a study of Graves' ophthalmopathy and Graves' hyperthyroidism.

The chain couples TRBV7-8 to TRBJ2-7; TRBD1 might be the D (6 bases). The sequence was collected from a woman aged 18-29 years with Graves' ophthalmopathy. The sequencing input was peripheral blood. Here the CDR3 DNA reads TGTGCCAGCAGCTTAGCCGGCAGGGGCTACGAGCAGTACTTC. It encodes CASSLAGRGYEQYF.